The clone carrying this T cell receptor beta chain was counted ten times or more. Its antigen remains unidentified. The CDR3 is 15 residues long. The ends lost 6 bases at V and 4 bases at J; junction bases unmatched: 6. Germline V gene data show CDR1 as MDHEN and CDR2 as SYDVKM. Disease duration was under 3 months in the ophthalmopathy patients, who also had a Clinical Activity Score of at least 3 and a NOSPECS grade of at least 4. Investigators excluded patients with uncontrolled infection, other autoimmune disease, pregnancy or lactation. The data derive from a study of T cells in Graves' hyperthyroidism and ophthalmopathy. Study results and caveats: A 13 V-J signature model discriminated ophthalmopathy versus stable hyperthyroidism. Appearing also in blood were most of the thyroid clonotypes expanded above 0.001.

Regions amplified from RNA transcripts were the TCR beta CDR3 regions. First-round RT-PCR with HTBI primers amplified the TCR CDR3 region. MiXCR was run by TCRdb on the multiplex PCR reads, yielding one entry per CDR3 protein. The table has some 550,000 distinct CDR3 sequences, roughly 15% seen once. The chain uses TRBV28 and TRBJ2-3; 11 bases agree with TRBD2. The sequence was obtained from a woman aged 40 to 50 with Graves' ophthalmopathy. Sequenced sample: blood. Written as DNA, the CDR3 is TGTGCCAGCAGACGAACTAGCGGGAGCGCAGATACGCAGTATTTT. It yields the protein CASRRTSGSADTQYF.